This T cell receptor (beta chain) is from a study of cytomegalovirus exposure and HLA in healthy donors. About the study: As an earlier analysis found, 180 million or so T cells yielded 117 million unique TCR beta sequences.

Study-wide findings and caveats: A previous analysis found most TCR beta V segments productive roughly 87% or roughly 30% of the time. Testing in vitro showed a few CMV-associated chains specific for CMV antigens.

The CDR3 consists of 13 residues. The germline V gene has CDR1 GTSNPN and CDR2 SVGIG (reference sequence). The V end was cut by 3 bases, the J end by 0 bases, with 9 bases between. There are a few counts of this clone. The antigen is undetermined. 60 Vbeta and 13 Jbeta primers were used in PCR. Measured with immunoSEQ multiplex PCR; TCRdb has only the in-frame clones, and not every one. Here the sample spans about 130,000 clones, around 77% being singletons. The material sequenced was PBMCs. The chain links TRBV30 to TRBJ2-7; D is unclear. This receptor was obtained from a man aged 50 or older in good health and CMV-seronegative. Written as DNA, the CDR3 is TGTGCCTGGAGACGCGGCGGCTCCTACGAGCAGTACTTC. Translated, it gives CAWRRGGSYEQYF. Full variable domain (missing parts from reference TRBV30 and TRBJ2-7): SQTIHQWPATLVQPVGSPLSLECTVEGTSNPNLYWYRQAAGRGLQLLFYSVGIGQISSEVPQNLSASRPQDRQFILSSKKLLLSDSGFYLCAWRRGGSYEQYFGPGTRLTVT.